Presented here are 13 T cell receptor beta chains from one specimen sequenced in a study of beta chain features in type 1 diabetes. Expressed TCRB transcripts were sequenced, since all the RNA that had been isolated was reverse transcribed. Method: immunoSEQ multiplex PCR; TCRdb's copy keeps in-frame clones and lacks some. The repertoire has hundreds of thousands of clones, around a sixth of them found once; the top ten carry about 0.097%. The source material was naive CD4+ T cells from blood. These receptors all stem from a man younger than 35 in good health.

In this sample, this clone turned up a few times. V usage is TRBV5-6 and J usage is TRBJ2-5; D remains unclear. This CDR3 is 13 amino acids long. Trimming cost V 4 bases and J 0 bases, with 7 bases left between them. Germline V gene lookup returns CDR1 SGHDT and CDR2 YYEEEE. In DNA form, the CDR3 reads TGTGCCAGCAGCCTCCCCTACCAAGAGACCCAGTACTTC. The encoded protein is CASSLPYQETQYF.

The chain employs TRBV28 and TRBJ2-7, with TRBD1 matching over 10 bases. V was pared by 6 bases and J by 5 bases, with 10 bases of the junction left unmatched. The CDR3 loop spans 15 amino acids. Per germline, CDR1 MDHEN and CDR2 SYDVKM. In nucleotides, the CDR3 is TGTGCCAGCAGGCCGACCGGGACAGGGGACCACGAGCAGTACTTC. This codes for CASRPTGTGDHEQYF.

This clone was found a few times. This chain uses TRBV19 with TRBJ2-3; possibly TRBD1 or TRBD2 for D (6 bases each). Between the trimmed V and J ends, which lost 10 bases and 1 base, there was a span of 12 bases. Germline V CDR1 and CDR2: LNHDA, SQIVND (reference sequence). The CDR3 spans 13 residues. The CDR3: CAIRGGGTDTQYF. CDR3 sequence (DNA): TGTGCCATCAGGGGCGGGGGCACAGATACGCAGTATTTT.

The rearrangement links TRBV7-3 to TRBJ1-5; 10 bases align to TRBD1. J was trimmed by 3 bases and V by 5 bases; bases with no gene match: 4. The CDR3 is made up of 15 amino acids. Looked up from germline, CDR1 is SGHTA and CDR2 is FQGTGA. The CDR3 loop reads CASSPGTGANQPQHF. CDR3 coding DNA: TGTGCCAGCAGCCCTGGGACAGGGGCCAATCAGCCCCAGCATTTT.

This chain uses TRBV19 with TRBJ1-1, with D unresolved. This CDR3 comprises 14 residues. The germline CDR1 and CDR2 sequences are LNHDA and SQIVND (reference sequence). V was shortened by 6 bases and J by 0 bases, with 11 bases between the two germline ends. In DNA form, the CDR3 reads TGTGCCAGTAGCAAGACAAACATGAACACTGAAGCTTTCTTT. Its translation is CASSKTNMNTEAFF.

V is TRBV19 and J is TRBJ2-4; TRBD1 matches at 8 bases. The germline V gene has CDR1 LNHDA and CDR2 SQIVND (reference sequence). Trimming took 5 bases from V and 0 from J; bases not matched to a gene: 3. The CDR3 runs 15 residues. CDR3 nucleotide sequence: TGTGCCAGTAGTCCCAGGGGGCTAGCCAAAAACATTCAGTACTTC. This encodes CASSPRGLAKNIQYF.

This clone was detected only a few times. The J gene is TRBJ1-2, the V gene TRBV6-1; a weak D match, TRBD1 (5 bases). CDR3 size: 14 residues. CDR1 and CDR2 from the germline V gene are MNHNS and SASEGT. V shed 6 bases and J shed 2 bases, with 13 bases lying between them. CDR3 amino acids: CASRDTGGNYGYTF. The CDR3 bases are TGTGCCAGCAGAGACACGGGGGGGAACTATGGCTACACCTTC.

For the CDR3, the DNA is TGTGCCAGCGTCCGGCTCTCCTATGGCTACACCTTC. Protein: CASVRLSYGYTF. The chain couples TRBV2 to TRBJ1-2, with unresolved D. The CDR3 consists of 12 residues. V gave up 8 bases and J gave up 4 bases, with 11 bases separating them. Germline lookup yields CDR1 SNHLY and CDR2 FYNNEI.

The gene calls are TRBV7-2 and TRBJ1-6; 10 bases match TRBD1. CDR1 SGHTA and CDR2 FQGNSA come from the germline V gene. The CDR3 has 14 amino acids. The V and J ends lost 4 bases and 10 bases, in that order; junction bases with no gene match: 4. The CDR3 DNA reads as TGTGCCAGCAGCTCTCGGGACAGGGGCTCACCCCTCCACTTT. Its translation: CASSSRDRGSPLHF.

The chain couples TRBV18 to TRBJ1-1; unclear D gene. The germline gives CDR1 KGHSH, CDR2 LQKENI. The CDR3 sequence is 17 residues long. V lost 2 bases and J 4 bases, leaving 20 bases between the germline ends. The CDR3 DNA sequence: TGTGCCAGCTCACCAAGGTTGGCAGGACGCGACGGCACTGAAGCTTTCTTT. Encoded protein: CASSPRLAGRDGTEAFF. Filled out from reference TRBV18 and TRBJ1-1, the complete variable domain reads NAGVMQNPRHLVRRRGQEARLRCSPMKGHSHVYWYRQLPEEGLKFMVYLQKENIIDESGMPKERFSAEFPKEGPSILRIQQVVRGDSAAYFCASSPRLAGRDGTEAFFGQGTRLTVV.

This clone was seen more than once but under ten times. The genes are TRBV6-5 and TRBJ2-3, with D perhaps given as TRBD1 or TRBD2 (5 bases each). The germline V gene encodes CDR1 MNHEY and CDR2 SVGAGI. The V and J ends lost 0 bases and 1 base respectively, with 8 bases between them. The CDR3 is 15 amino acids. The chain's CDR3 is CASSYSGARTDTQYF. In nucleotides, the CDR3 is TGTGCCAGCAGTTACTCCGGGGCCCGCACAGATACGCAGTATTTT.

The V call is TRBV7-2, the J call TRBJ2-7, with D perhaps TRBD1 (5 bases). The CDR3 totals 14 residues. CDR1 and CDR2 (germline): SGHTA, FQGNSA. V was cut by 1 base and J by 3 bases, with 10 bases left in between. The CDR3 nucleotides read TGTGCCAGCAGCTTAGGTTGGACAAACTACGAGCAGTACTTC. Residues: CASSLGWTNYEQYF.

The gene calls are TRBV5-6 and TRBJ2-7, with 11 bases fitting TRBD2. CDR3 size: 17 residues. Germline-derived CDR1 and CDR2 are SGHDT and YYEEEE. V was clipped by 4 bases and J by 0 bases; unmatched bases: 9. CDR3: CASSLRKTSGISYEQYF. As DNA, the CDR3 is TGTGCCAGCAGCCTGCGGAAGACTAGCGGGATCTCCTACGAGCAGTACTTC. Full variable domain (remainder filled in from reference TRBV5-6 and TRBJ2-7): DAGVTQSPTHLIKTRGQQVTLRCSPKSGHDTVSWYQQALGQGPQFIFQYYEEEERQRGNFPDRFSGHQFPNYSSELNVNALLLGDSALYLCASSLRKTSGISYEQYFGPGTRLTVT.